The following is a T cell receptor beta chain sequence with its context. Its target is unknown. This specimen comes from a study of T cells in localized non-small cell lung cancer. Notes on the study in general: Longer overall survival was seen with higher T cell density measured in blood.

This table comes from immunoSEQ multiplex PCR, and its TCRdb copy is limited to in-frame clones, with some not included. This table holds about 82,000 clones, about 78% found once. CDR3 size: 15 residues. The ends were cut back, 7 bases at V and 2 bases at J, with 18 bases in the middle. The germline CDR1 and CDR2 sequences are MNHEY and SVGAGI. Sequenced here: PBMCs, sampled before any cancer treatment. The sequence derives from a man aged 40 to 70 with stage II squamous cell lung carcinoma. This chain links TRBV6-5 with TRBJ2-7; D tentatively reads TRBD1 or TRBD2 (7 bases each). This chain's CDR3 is CASTQGGVRTYEQYF. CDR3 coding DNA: TGTGCCAGCACTCAGGGGGGGGTAAGGACCTACGAGCAGTACTTC.